This T cell receptor (beta chain) was identified in a study of blood T cell repertoires in COVID-19. Study summary: Samples came from the United States, Italy and Spain, spanning acute and convalescent COVID-19.

Assay: immunoSEQ multiplex PCR; the TCRdb copy retains only in-frame clones and omits some. This table has about 350,000 clones, almost 90% appearing once. Clinical histories supplied by participants themselves formed the basis of cohort assignment. This CDR3 has 13 residues. In germline, CDR1 is SGHRS, CDR2 YFSETQ. V gave up 2 bases and J gave up 2 bases, with 7 bases separating them. The receptor was isolated from a woman aged 30 to 39 who had been exposed to COVID-19. The specimen was PBMCs or T cells enriched from blood (not recorded which). The V and J genes are TRBV5-1 and TRBJ2-5, with no clear D. The CDR3 region has the DNA TGCGCCAGCAGCTTTACGAGGCAAGAGACCCAGTACTTC. Translating gives CASSFTRQETQYF. Looking up the rest from reference TRBV5-1 and TRBJ2-5 gives the full variable domain: KAGVTQTPRYLIKTRGQQVTLSCSPISGHRSVSWYQQTPGQGLQFLFEYFSETQRNKGNFPGRFSGRQFSNSRSEMNVSTLELGDSALYLCASSFTRQETQYFGPGTRLLVL.